This TCR beta chain was captured by sequencing in a study of T cell repertoires in cytomegalovirus infection. Study-level results: Cumulated frequencies of public TCR beta families served to identify carriers of CMV plus the relevant HLA. HLA-C-restricted CMV-specific TCR beta clonotypes prevailed in the ex vivo response.

TCRdb recomputed calls from the reads with MiXCR, one row per CDR3 protein. This table holds 740,000 or so distinct CDR3 sequences, about 40% found once. The sample holds a few counts of this clonotype. The antigen is unknown. V was clipped by 3 bases and J by 4 bases, with 13 bases between them. Germline CDR1 and CDR2: MGHDK and SYGVNS. The CDR3 length is 15 residues. The specimen was PBMCs. The chain links TRBV25-1 to TRBJ1-3, with D hard to call. This sequence originates from a human donor in good health (CMV status not recorded). Some clones in this sample may be carry-over from other donors' samples. The CDR3 bases are TGTGCCAGCAGTGACCCATCCCGCAGGGGAAACACCATATATTTT. It yields the protein CASSDPSRRGNTIYF.